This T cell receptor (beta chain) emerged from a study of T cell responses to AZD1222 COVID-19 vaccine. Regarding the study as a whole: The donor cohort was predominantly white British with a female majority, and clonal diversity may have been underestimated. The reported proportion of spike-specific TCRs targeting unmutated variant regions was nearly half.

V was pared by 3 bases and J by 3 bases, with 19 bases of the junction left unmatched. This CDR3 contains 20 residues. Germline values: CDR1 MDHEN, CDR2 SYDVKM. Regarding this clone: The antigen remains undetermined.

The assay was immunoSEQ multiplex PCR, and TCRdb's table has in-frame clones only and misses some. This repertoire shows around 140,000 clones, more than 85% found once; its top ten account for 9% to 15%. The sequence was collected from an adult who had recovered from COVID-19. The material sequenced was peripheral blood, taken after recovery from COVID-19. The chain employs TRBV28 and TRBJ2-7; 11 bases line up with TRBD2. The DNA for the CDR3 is TGTGCCAGCAGTTTCCCTATCAGGGGGCGGCTAGCGGGAGGCCGCTACGAGCAGTACTTC. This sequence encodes CASSFPIRGRLAGGRYEQYF.